These 30 T cell receptor beta chains were all obtained from the same sample, sequenced in a study of shared clonotypes between healthy human individuals. TCRdb's table, derived via immunoSEQ multiplex PCR, lists solely in-frame clones and lacks some. The sample has 2 million to 2.5 million clones, around 96% seen once. Naive CD8 cells, CD45RO-negative and positively selected for CCR7, excluded terminally differentiated effector memory CD45RA+ cells. Sequences were obtained from naive CD8+ T cells sorted from blood. The receptors come from a man aged 18 to 29 in good health.

The chain recombines TRBV10-2 with TRBJ2-7, with TRBD2 matching 7 bases. With V trimmed by 3 bases and J by 2 bases, 1 base remained unmatched. This CDR3 region has 13 residues. Germline V gene lookup returns CDR1 WSHSY and CDR2 SAAADI. CDR3 amino acids: CASSEAGTYEQYF. CDR3 DNA sequence: TGCGCCAGCAGTGAAGCGGGGACCTACGAGCAGTACTTC.

With respect to this clone: Other DNA sequences in this sample translate to the same CDR3. The chain carries TRBV5-4 and TRBJ2-3; D call uncertain. V was shortened by 1 base and J by 6 bases, with 6 bases between the two germline ends. Germline CDR1 SGHNT, CDR2 YYREEE (reference sequence). The CDR3 runs to 12 residues. CDR3 bases: TGTGCCAGCAGCTTGTTGGGGGATACGCAGTATTTT. This translates into CASSLLGDTQYF. The whole variable domain, filled in from reference TRBV5-4 and TRBJ2-3, reads ETGVTQSPTHLIKTRGQQVTLRCSSQSGHNTVSWYQQALGQGPQFIFQYYREEENGRGNFPPRFSGLQFPNYSSELNVNALELDDSALYLCASSLLGDTQYFGPGTRLTVL.

The chain links TRBV7-6 to TRBJ2-7; 9 bases line up with TRBD2. The CDR3 length is 17 residues. Germline V lookup: CDR1 SGHVS, CDR2 FNYEAQ. Trimming at V came to 2 bases and at J to 3 bases, leaving 11 bases not matched to a gene. CDR3 nucleotide sequence: TGTGCCAGCAGCTTATGGCCCAGGGCTAGCGGGGACTACGAGCAGTACTTC. Translation gives CASSLWPRASGDYEQYF.

A word on this clone: Other DNA sequences in the same sample also yield this CDR3. The chain is built from TRBV19 and TRBJ2-1; the D is unclear. The CDR3 is 14 amino acids. V lost 3 bases, J lost 3 bases, and 9 bases lay in between. Germline V lookup: CDR1 LNHDA, CDR2 SQIVND (reference sequence). The CDR3 region is CASSIGSSYNEQFF. CDR3 nucleotides: TGTGCCAGTAGTATTGGGTCCAGCTACAATGAGCAGTTCTTC. Based on the CDR3 plus reference TRBV19 and TRBJ2-1, the full variable domain is DGGITQSPKYLFRKEGQNVTLSCEQNLNHDAMYWYRQDPGQGLRLIYYSQIVNDFQKGDIAEGYSVSREKKESFPLTVTSAQKNPTAFYLCASSIGSSYNEQFFGPGTRLTVL.

The V and J genes are TRBV5-8 and TRBJ2-7, with 7 nucleotides matching TRBD1. The CDR3 has 15 amino acids. CDR1 is SGHTS and CDR2 is YDEGEE in the germline V gene. After removal of 4 bases from V and 7 bases from J, the junction contained 14 bases not matched to a gene. CDR3 loop: CASSIVRDSRGEQYF. CDR3 bases: TGTGCCAGCAGCATCGTTCGGGACAGCCGTGGGGAGCAGTACTTC.

J is TRBJ2-1 and V is TRBV7-9; 7 bases match TRBD2. From germline, CDR1 is SEHNR and CDR2 FQNEAQ (reference sequence). V lost 5 bases to trimming and J lost 10 bases; unmatched junction nucleotides: 2. The CDR3 extends over 11 amino acids. CDR3 amino acids: CASSEAGEQFF. In DNA form, the CDR3 reads TGTGCCAGCAGCGAAGCGGGAGAGCAGTTCTTC. Using reference TRBV7-9 and TRBJ2-1 for the parts outside the CDR3, the full variable domain is DTGVSQNPRHKITKRGQNVTFRCDPISEHNRLYWYRQTLGQGPEFLTYFQNEAQLEKSRLLSDRFSAERPKGSFSTLEIQRTEQGDSAMYLCASSEAGEQFFGPGTRLTVL.

The CDR3 reads CASSQDLPGANTGELFF. The CDR3 region has the DNA TGCGCCAGCAGCCAAGATCTACCAGGGGCGAACACCGGGGAGCTGTTTTTT. This chain links TRBV4-3 with TRBJ2-2; perhaps TRBD1 as D (6 bases). The CDR3 totals 17 residues. V was clipped by 0 bases and J by 0 bases, with 11 bases between them. Per the germline V gene, CDR1 is LGHNA and CDR2 is YSLEER.

The chain has TRBV28 and TRBJ1-1; no clear D gene. V was cut by 3 bases and J by 0 bases, with 11 bases left in between. Germline assignment: CDR1 MDHEN and CDR2 SYDVKM. This CDR3 comprises 15 residues. The CDR3 here is CASSLWVQVNTEAFF. In DNA form, the CDR3 reads TGTGCCAGCAGTTTGTGGGTTCAGGTGAACACTGAAGCTTTCTTT. Full variable domain (outside the CDR3, taken from reference TRBV28 and TRBJ1-1): DVKVTQSSRYLVKRTGEKVFLECVQDMDHENMFWYRQDPGLGLRLIYFSYDVKMKEKGDIPEGYSVSREKKERFSLILESASTNQTSMYLCASSLWVQVNTEAFFGQGTRLTVV.

Points on this clone: Germline is not matched at one junction end, which may reflect a read error. The V call is TRBV7-9, the J call TRBJ1-1; D is uncertain. The germline V gene has CDR1 SEHNR and CDR2 FQNEAQ (reference sequence). The CDR3 is 13 residues long. CDR3 DNA sequence: TGTGCCAGCAGCTCCATTGACCGGTCCCGGATAAGTTTT. This gives the protein CASSSIDRSRISF.

Concerning this clone itself: The same CDR3 is also encoded by other DNA sequences in this sample. This chain connects TRBV7-8 to TRBJ2-2, with TRBD2 matching 7 bases. In germline, CDR1 is SGHVS, CDR2 FQNEAQ. V was pared by 0 bases and J by 6 bases, with 1 base of the junction left unmatched. The CDR3 covers 14 residues. This chain's CDR3 is CASSLAGGPGELFF. CDR3 DNA sequence: TGTGCCAGCAGCTTAGCGGGAGGGCCCGGGGAGCTGTTTTTT. Full variable domain (remainder filled in from reference TRBV7-8 and TRBJ2-2): GAGVSQSPRYKVAKRGQDVALRCDPISGHVSLFWYQQALGQGPEFLTYFQNEAQLDKSGLPSDRFFAERPEGSVSTLKIQRTQQEDSAVYLCASSLAGGPGELFFGEGSRLTVL.

The chain has TRBV27 and TRBJ2-7; either TRBD1 or TRBD2 may fit D (5 bases each). The CDR3 is 14 residues long. Germline V gene sequence: CDR1 MNHEY, CDR2 SMNVEV (reference sequence). V was cut by 6 bases and J by 3 bases, with 15 bases left in between. CDR3 region: CASRPSGTDYEQYF. The CDR3 coding sequence is TGTGCCAGCAGGCCGTCCGGGACGGACTACGAGCAGTACTTC.

Comments on this clone: Other DNA sequences in the same sample also yield this CDR3. The gene calls are TRBV7-3 and TRBJ2-2; D uncertain. V was pared by 5 bases and J by 5 bases, with 9 bases between. The V gene's germline CDR1 is SGHTA and CDR2 FQGTGA. This CDR3 region has 13 residues. CDR3 loop: CASSPSLTGELFF. The CDR3 DNA reads TGTGCCAGCAGCCCCTCCTTAACCGGGGAGCTGTTTTTT.

The chain employs TRBV4-3 and TRBJ2-1, with TRBD2 matching over 11 bases. The CDR3 covers 15 residues. Germline assignment: CDR1 LGHNA and CDR2 YSLEER. Trimming took 5 bases from V and 4 from J; bases not matched to a gene: 4. The CDR3 DNA reads as TGCGCCAGCAGCATGGGACTAGCGGAATACAATGAGCAGTTCTTC. Amino acid sequence: CASSMGLAEYNEQFF.

The chain joins TRBV5-8 to TRBJ1-5, with 7 bases identical to TRBD1. The CDR3 runs to 15 residues. V lost 0 bases and J lost 3; bases outside the gene matches: 3. Per germline, CDR1 SGHTS and CDR2 YDEGEE. CDR3 nucleotide sequence: TGTGCCAGCAGCTTGGTGGGACAGTCCAATCAGCCCCAGCATTTT. Protein: CASSLVGQSNQPQHF.

This chain joins TRBV2 and TRBJ2-4; D is unclear. CDR3 size: 14 residues. V was cut by 8 bases and J by 2 bases, with 13 bases left in between. Per the germline V gene, CDR1 is SNHLY and CDR2 is FYNNEI. This chain's CDR3 is CASARRITKNIQYF. CDR3 nucleotides: TGTGCCAGCGCCAGAAGGATAACCAAAAACATTCAGTACTTC.

The chain carries TRBV2 and TRBJ2-3; D may be TRBD1 (6 bases). CDR1 is SNHLY and CDR2 is FYNNEI in the germline V gene. The V end lost 9 bases, the J end lost 2 bases, and 12 bases lay between the germline ends. The CDR3 is 13 residues long. CDR3 DNA: TGTGCCAGAATAACAGGGACCACAGATACGCAGTATTTT. It translates to CARITGTTDTQYF.

This chain connects TRBV19 to TRBJ2-7; unclear D gene. V lost 5 bases and J lost 1, with 15 bases in between. Germline values: CDR1 LNHDA, CDR2 SQIVND (reference sequence). The CDR3 loop spans 15 amino acids. The CDR3 DNA follows: TGTGCCAGTAGTGAACGAGATTCACTATCCTACGAGCAGTACTTC. It encodes CASSERDSLSYEQYF.

As concerns this clone: Other nucleotide sequences from this sample produce the same CDR3. The chain employs TRBV27 and TRBJ2-7; maybe TRBD2 (6 bases). The CDR3 has 14 residues. Germline lookup yields CDR1 MNHEY and CDR2 SMNVEV (reference sequence). Between the trimmed V and J ends, which lost 5 bases and 1 base, there was a span of 12 bases. CDR3: CASSPTGTSYEQYF. As DNA, the CDR3 is TGTGCCAGCAGTCCAACCGGGACTTCCTACGAGCAGTACTTC.

With regard to this clone: The sample has other DNA sequences that encode this CDR3 too. The rearrangement uses TRBV7-8 and TRBJ2-7; 8 bases line up with TRBD2. CDR3 length equals 15 residues. J gave up 0 bases and V 2 bases, and 3 bases lay outside the gene matches. Germline CDR1 SGHVS, CDR2 FQNEAQ. This CDR3 reads CASSLSSGSSYEQYF. In DNA, the CDR3 is TGTGCCAGCAGCTTATCCAGCGGGAGCTCCTACGAGCAGTACTTC.

A word on this clone: Other nucleotide sequences from this sample produce the same CDR3. The chain employs TRBV11-2 and TRBJ1-1; D call uncertain. V was trimmed by 1 base and J by 1 base, leaving 10 bases between them. The CDR3 totals 15 residues. Germline V gene data show CDR1 as SGHAT and CDR2 as FQNNGV. In nucleotides, the CDR3 is TGTGCCAGCAGCTTAGTTGGGGAGGGGAACACTGAAGCTTTCTTT. Its translation: CASSLVGEGNTEAFF. The variable domain in full, with the rest retrieved from reference TRBV11-2 and TRBJ1-1, is EAGVAQSPRYKIIEKRQSVAFWCNPISGHATLYWYQQILGQGPKLLIQFQNNGVVDDSQLPKDRFSAERLKGVDSTLKIQPAKLEDSAVYLCASSLVGEGNTEAFFGQGTRLTVV.

The rearrangement joins TRBV19 to TRBJ1-1; TRBD1 matches 9 bases. Unmatched junction bases numbered 8, after V lost 7 bases and J lost 2 bases. This CDR3 contains 15 residues. Germline lookup yields CDR1 LNHDA and CDR2 SQIVND (reference sequence). CDR3 residues: CASKGRTGVNTEAFF. The CDR3 DNA follows: TGTGCCAGTAAAGGCCGGACAGGGGTTAACACTGAAGCTTTCTTT.

The V gene is TRBV10-3, the J gene TRBJ1-1, with D possibly matching TRBD1 (5 bases). V lost 2 bases, J lost 4 bases, and 11 bases lay in between. Per germline, CDR1 ENHRY and CDR2 SYGVKD. The CDR3 spans 14 residues. CDR3 DNA: TGTGCCATCAGTGAGGTTGGGCAGGGCACTGAAGCTTTCTTT. Protein product: CAISEVGQGTEAFF.

The J gene is TRBJ1-1, the V gene TRBV11-3; D is uncertain. Trimming pared 5 bases from V and 4 bases from J, leaving 11 bases between. The V gene's germline CDR1 is SGHNT and CDR2 YENEEA. There are 13 residues in the CDR3. The CDR3 sequence is CASSPDPFTEAFF. DNA for the CDR3: TGTGCCAGCAGCCCCGACCCCTTCACTGAAGCTTTCTTT.

This clone was recorded once. The chain has TRBV7-9 and TRBJ2-3; no clear D gene. Trimming left V 6 bases short and J 10 bases short, with 11 bases between. CDR3 size: 11 residues. Germline CDR1 and CDR2: SEHNR and FQNEAQ (reference sequence). The CDR3 bases are TGTGCCAGCAGTTCCCAGTACCCGCAGTATTTT. It codes for CASSSQYPQYF. Supplemented by reference TRBV7-9 and TRBJ2-3, the full variable domain reads DTGVSQNPRHKITKRGQNVTFRCDPISEHNRLYWYRQTLGQGPEFLTYFQNEAQLEKSRLLSDRFSAERPKGSFSTLEIQRTEQGDSAMYLCASSSQYPQYFGPGTRLTVL.

V and J are TRBV19 and TRBJ1-6, with 7 bases matching TRBD1. The length of the CDR3 is 15 residues. Germline values: CDR1 LNHDA, CDR2 SQIVND (reference sequence). V lost 5 bases, J lost 6 bases, and 7 bases stayed unmatched. CDR3 sequence: CASSSSRDSNSPLHF. The CDR3 bases are TGTGCCAGTAGTTCCTCTCGGGACAGTAATTCACCCCTCCACTTT. The whole variable domain, remainder taken from reference TRBV19 and TRBJ1-6, is DGGITQSPKYLFRKEGQNVTLSCEQNLNHDAMYWYRQDPGQGLRLIYYSQIVNDFQKGDIAEGYSVSREKKESFPLTVTSAQKNPTAFYLCASSSSRDSNSPLHFGNGTRLTVT.

The chain uses TRBV5-6 and TRBJ2-7; TRBD1 agrees at 8 bases. The CDR3 is made up of 16 amino acids. Germline assignment: CDR1 SGHDT and CDR2 YYEEEE. J gave up 5 bases and V 1 base, and 11 bases lay outside the gene matches. CDR3 in amino acids: CASSLQVQGARNEQYF. The CDR3, as DNA: TGTGCCAGCAGCTTGCAGGTTCAGGGGGCTCGGAACGAGCAGTACTTC.

The genes are TRBV5-4 and TRBJ1-3; a weak D match, TRBD1 (6 bases). This CDR3 comprises 18 residues. From germline, CDR1 is SGHNT and CDR2 YYREEE (reference sequence). The germline V and J ends were trimmed by 0 bases and 4 bases, with 20 bases remaining between them. The CDR3 region is CASSLGGGKVSAGNTIYF. The CDR3 DNA is TGTGCCAGCAGCTTGGGAGGGGGAAAGGTTTCAGCAGGAAACACCATATATTTT.

About this clone: Other nucleotide sequences in the sample specify the same CDR3. The chain couples TRBV7-9 to TRBJ2-1; D gene unclear. CDR3 length equals 11 residues. Trimming took 3 bases from V and 9 from J, leaving 6 bases between them. Germline V gene lookup returns CDR1 SEHNR and CDR2 FQNEAQ (reference sequence). CDR3 sequence: CASSFSIEQFF. The CDR3 DNA is TGTGCCAGCAGCTTTTCAATTGAGCAGTTCTTC.

This chain links TRBV27 with TRBJ2-3; D possibly corresponds to TRBD1 (7 bases). This CDR3 region has 17 residues. Germline V gene data show CDR1 as MNHEY and CDR2 as SMNVEV (reference sequence). The V and J ends lost 2 bases and 8 bases respectively, with 23 bases between them. The CDR3 sequence: CASSLVTGAGGQSTQYF. The CDR3 DNA sequence: TGTGCCAGCAGTTTAGTGACGGGAGCCGGGGGACAGAGTACGCAGTATTTT.

The J gene is TRBJ2-7, the V gene TRBV7-9; D gene unclear. Trimming left V 4 bases short and J 3 bases short, with 10 bases between. CDR1 SEHNR and CDR2 FQNEAQ come from the germline V gene (reference sequence). The CDR3 has 13 residues. CDR3 sequence: CASSSAENYEQYF. The CDR3 nucleotides are TGTGCCAGCAGCTCGGCGGAGAACTACGAGCAGTACTTC. Variable domain in full (rest from reference TRBV7-9 and TRBJ2-7): DTGVSQNPRHKITKRGQNVTFRCDPISEHNRLYWYRQTLGQGPEFLTYFQNEAQLEKSRLLSDRFSAERPKGSFSTLEIQRTEQGDSAMYLCASSSAENYEQYFGPGTRLTVT.